These T cell receptor beta chains were read from a single sample in a study of T cell repertoires in cytomegalovirus infection. TCRdb reanalysed the reads using MiXCR and keeps one entry per CDR3 protein. In the table there are fewer than 300,000 distinct CDR3 sequences, roughly a quarter of which are singletons. The sequencing input was PBMCs. The receptors were sampled from a human donor in good health (CMV status not recorded). Some clones in this sample may be carry-over from other donors' samples. CDR3s include the opening cysteine and the closing phenylalanine or tryptophan. The order of the fields is D gene, J gene, CDR3 length, V gene, CDR3 protein. The D gene is left open where the match is weak.

D: TRBD1
J: TRBJ1-2
length: 14
V: TRBV7-2
CDR3: CASSLDQGGGGYTF

D: TRBD1
J: TRBJ1-1
length: 15
V: TRBV7-8
CDR3: CASSLDRVGNTEAFF

D: -
J: TRBJ2-1
length: 15
V: TRBV28
CDR3: CASSLTLSSYNEQFF

D: -
J: TRBJ1-4
length: 12
V: TRBV5-6
CDR3: CASSRGGEKLFF

D: -
J: TRBJ1-1
length: 14
V: TRBV28
CDR3: CASSLAATNTEAFF

D: TRBD1
J: TRBJ1-2
length: 14
V: TRBV7-2
CDR3: CASSFGGQNYGYTF

D: -
J: TRBJ1-2
length: 11
V: TRBV19
CDR3: CASTQTGGYTF

D: TRBD1
J: TRBJ2-1
length: 13
V: TRBV9
CDR3: CASSVAGGNEQFF

D: TRBD2
J: TRBJ2-2
length: 17
V: TRBV28
CDR3: CASSLLASGSRNGELFF

D: -
J: TRBJ1-5
length: 15
V: TRBV6-1
CDR3: CASSVAPGGNQPQHF

D: -
J: TRBJ1-5
length: 13
V: TRBV7-6
CDR3: CASSFAENQPQHF

D: TRBD2
J: TRBJ2-1
length: 18
V: TRBV24-1
CDR3: CATSDLGFGGGSYNEQFF

D: TRBD2
J: TRBJ2-7
length: 14
V: TRBV7-2
CDR3: CASSLGRGEGRQYF

D: TRBD2
J: TRBJ2-1
length: 16
V: TRBV7-2
CDR3: CASSLALAGSYNEQFF

D: TRBD1
J: TRBJ2-7
length: 15
V: TRBV28
CDR3: CASSYRTGGVFEQYF

D: -
J: TRBJ2-3
length: 11
V: TRBV19
CDR3: CATTSGYTQYF

D: TRBD1
J: TRBJ1-5
length: 15
V: TRBV7-2
CDR3: CASSAGQYSNQPQHF

D: TRBD2
J: TRBJ2-3
length: 16
V: TRBV2
CDR3: CASRATSGGSTDTQYF

D: -
J: TRBJ2-7
length: 13
V: TRBV7-2
CDR3: CASRYITGNEQYF

D: -
J: TRBJ1-1
length: 15
V: TRBV12-3/TRBV12-4
CDR3: CASSLGQPGPAEAFF

D: -
J: TRBJ1-6
length: 15
V: TRBV2
CDR3: CASSEAFQGNSPLHF

D: TRBD2
J: TRBJ2-7
length: 11
V: TRBV20-1
CDR3: CRGAGVYEQYF

D: -
J: TRBJ2-1
length: 14
V: TRBV12-3/TRBV12-4
CDR3: CASSFRNQGDEQFF